This T cell receptor beta chain was recovered during a study of T cell repertoires in cytomegalovirus infection. MiXCR, run by TCRdb on the reads, gives a single entry per CDR3 protein. Of around 290,000 distinct CDR3 sequences listed, roughly 26% are singletons. The CDR3 spans 14 residues. V trimming: 0 bases; J trimming: 7 bases; junction bases outside the gene matches: 4. The germline V gene encodes CDR1 SGHTA and CDR2 FQGNSA. In its sample, this clonotype was seen many times. V usage is TRBV7-2 and J usage is TRBJ1-2; 8 bases are a match to TRBD1. This clonotype was sampled from a human donor in good health (CMV status not recorded). Some clones in this sample may be carry-over from other donors' samples. Sequencing was performed on PBMCs. This chain's CDR3 is CASSLAQGAPGYTF. CDR3 sequence (DNA): TGTGCCAGCAGCTTAGCCCAGGGGGCGCCTGGCTACACCTTC.